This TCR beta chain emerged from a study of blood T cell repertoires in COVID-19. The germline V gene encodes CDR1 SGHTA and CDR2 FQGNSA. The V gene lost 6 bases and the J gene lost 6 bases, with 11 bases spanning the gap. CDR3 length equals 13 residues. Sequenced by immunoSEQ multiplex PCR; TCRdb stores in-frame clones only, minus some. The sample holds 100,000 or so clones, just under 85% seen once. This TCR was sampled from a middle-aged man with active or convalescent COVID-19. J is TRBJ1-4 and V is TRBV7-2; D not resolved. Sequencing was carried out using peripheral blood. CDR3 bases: TGTGCCAGCAGAATTAGTTTCTATGAAAAACTGTTTTTT. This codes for CASRISFYEKLFF.